This T cell receptor (beta chain) comes out of a study of blood T cell repertoires in COVID-19. Study background: Collection of acute and convalescent COVID-19 samples took place in the United States, Italy and Spain. T cells, B-cell-depleted T cells, or PBMCs supplied cDNA or gDNA.

Source study methods: How many nucleated cells were present was estimated from reference gene primer amplification. Clones were sequenced by immunoSEQ multiplex PCR, and TCRdb holds only the in-frame ones, with some missing. V and J calls and clone size follow that table, whereas D and trimming were derived from the DNA. Here the sample spans some 140,000 clones, around four fifths being singletons. This CDR3 has 15 amino acids. J gave up 6 bases and V 0 bases, and 8 bases lay outside the gene matches. CDR1 is MNHEY and CDR2 is SVGEGT in the germline V gene. The rearrangement joins TRBV6-2 or TRBV6-3 to TRBJ2-7; 7 bases align to TRBD1. Sample: peripheral blood. The TCR was taken from a man in his sixties who had recovered from COVID-19. CDR3 in amino acids: CASSYSRDRVGEQYF. CDR3 bases: TGTGCCAGCAGTTACTCGCGAGACAGGGTAGGCGAGCAGTACTTC.